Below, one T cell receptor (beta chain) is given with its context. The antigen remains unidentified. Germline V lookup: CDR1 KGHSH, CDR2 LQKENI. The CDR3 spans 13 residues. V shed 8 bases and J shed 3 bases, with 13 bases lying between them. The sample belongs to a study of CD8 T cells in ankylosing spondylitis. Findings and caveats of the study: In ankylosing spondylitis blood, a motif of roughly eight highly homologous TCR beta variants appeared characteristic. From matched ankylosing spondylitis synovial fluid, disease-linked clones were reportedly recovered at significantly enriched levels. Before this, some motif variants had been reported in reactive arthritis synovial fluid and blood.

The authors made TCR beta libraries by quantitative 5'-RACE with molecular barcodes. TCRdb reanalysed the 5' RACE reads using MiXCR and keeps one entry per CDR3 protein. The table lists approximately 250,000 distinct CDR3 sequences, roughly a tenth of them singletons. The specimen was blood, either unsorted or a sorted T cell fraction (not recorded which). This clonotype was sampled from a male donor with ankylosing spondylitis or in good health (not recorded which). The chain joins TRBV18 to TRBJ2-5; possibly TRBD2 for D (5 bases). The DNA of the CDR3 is TGTGCCAGCACCCGGGGTACCAAAGAGACCCAGTACTTC. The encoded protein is CASTRGTKETQYF.